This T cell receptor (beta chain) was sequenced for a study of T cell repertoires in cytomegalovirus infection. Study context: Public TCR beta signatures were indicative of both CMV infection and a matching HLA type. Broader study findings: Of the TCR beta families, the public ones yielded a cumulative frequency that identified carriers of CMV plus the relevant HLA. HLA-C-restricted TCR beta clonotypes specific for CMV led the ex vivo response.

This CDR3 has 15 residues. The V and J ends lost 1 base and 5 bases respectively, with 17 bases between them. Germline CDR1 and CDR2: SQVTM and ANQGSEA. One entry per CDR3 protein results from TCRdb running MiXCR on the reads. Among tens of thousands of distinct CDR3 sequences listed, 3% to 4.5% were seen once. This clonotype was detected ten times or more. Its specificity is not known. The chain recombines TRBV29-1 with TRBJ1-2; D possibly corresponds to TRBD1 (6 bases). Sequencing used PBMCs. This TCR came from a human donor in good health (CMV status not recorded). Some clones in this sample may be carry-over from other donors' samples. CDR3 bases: TGCAGCGTTGAAGGGTCGGACAGAGCGGATTATGGCTACACCTTC. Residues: CSVEGSDRADYGYTF.